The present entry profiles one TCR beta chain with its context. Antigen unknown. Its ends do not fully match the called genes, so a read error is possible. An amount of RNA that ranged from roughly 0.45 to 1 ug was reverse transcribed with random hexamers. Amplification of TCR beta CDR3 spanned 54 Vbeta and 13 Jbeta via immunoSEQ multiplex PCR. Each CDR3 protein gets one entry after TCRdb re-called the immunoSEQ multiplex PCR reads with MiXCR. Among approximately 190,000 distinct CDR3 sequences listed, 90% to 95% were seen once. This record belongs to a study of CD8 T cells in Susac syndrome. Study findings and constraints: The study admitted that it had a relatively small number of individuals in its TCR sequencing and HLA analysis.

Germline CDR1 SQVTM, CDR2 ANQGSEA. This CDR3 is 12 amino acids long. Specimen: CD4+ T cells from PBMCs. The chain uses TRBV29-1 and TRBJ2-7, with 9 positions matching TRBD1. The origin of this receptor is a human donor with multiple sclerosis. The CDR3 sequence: CSVRTGGDERYF. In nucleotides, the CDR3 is TGCAGCGTTCGCACAGGGGGCGACGAGCGGTACTTC.